The TCR beta chain under discussion was sequenced for a study of T cells in Graves' hyperthyroidism and ophthalmopathy. As concerns this clonotype: The antigen remains undetermined.

Researchers amplified the TCR beta CDR3 regions from RNA transcripts. First-round RT-PCR of the TCR CDR3 relied on the HTBI primer set. TCRdb independently ran MiXCR on the multiplex PCR reads; one entry per CDR3 protein. Found here are fewer than 55,000 distinct CDR3 sequences, roughly 50% of them singletons; the top ten hold around a third. Uncontrolled infection, other autoimmune disease, pregnancy or lactation led to exclusion. Clinical symptoms, serum thyroxine, TRAb, thyroid ultrasound and orbital computed tomography established diagnosis. Study conclusions and caveats: Most expanded thyroid clonotypes above 0.001 also appeared in blood.

Input material: peripheral blood or thyroid tissue (not recorded which). The sequence was collected from a young man with Graves' hyperthyroidism.

CDR3 sequence (DNA): TGCGCCAGCAATCGAGCGGACGTCACCGGGGAGCTGTTTTTT. This codes for CASNRADVTGELFF. V gene TRBV5-1 combines with J gene TRBJ2-2, with D perhaps matching TRBD2 (5 bases). Trimming took off 6 bases at V and 4 bases at J, with 13 bases between the two ends. CDR1 and CDR2 (germline): SGHRS, YFSETQ. The CDR3 runs to 14 residues.